This T cell receptor (beta chain) was sequenced for a study of post-analysis software for immune sequencing data. Study-level information: Relapsing-remitting, secondary progressive and progressive-relapsing forms of multiple sclerosis all featured among disease courses. Findings and limits, study-wide: Versus controls, multiple sclerosis patients showed significantly lower diversity (normalized Chao1). F measure clustering grouped samples strongly by preparation batch.

Details on this clonotype: Its antigen is unknown.

The authors incorporated unique molecular identifiers into the TCR beta cDNA libraries. Some 500,000 cDNA molecules were obtained from about 1 to 10 million T cells. TCRdb reanalysed the PCR reads using MiXCR and keeps one entry per CDR3 protein. Found here are over 300,000 distinct CDR3 sequences, around 37% of them singletons; the top ten hold 13%. Source material: blood. This TCR derives from a girl aged 10 to 17 with multiple sclerosis.

Here the CDR3 reads CASSPLQGSAYEQYF. In DNA form, the CDR3 reads TGTGCCAGCTCACCCTTACAGGGGTCCGCCTACGAGCAGTACTTC. The chain carries TRBV3-1 and TRBJ2-7; 7 positions agree with TRBD1. CDR1 and CDR2 from the germline V gene are LGHDT and YNNKEL (reference sequence). Unmatched junction bases numbered 12, after V lost 8 bases and J lost 2 bases. The CDR3 is 15 amino acids.